This TCR beta chain was observed in a study of cytomegalovirus exposure and HLA in healthy donors. Vbeta (60) and Jbeta (13) primers were used in the PCR. The table came from immunoSEQ multiplex PCR; TCRdb's copy has only in-frame clones and leaves some out. The data include about 140,000 clones; the top ten clones carry roughly 2%. The source of this sequence is a woman aged 18 to 35 in good health and CMV-seronegative. The sample was PBMCs.

The CDR3, as DNA: TGCAGCGGAGGGGGATCAGAGCAGTTCTTC. It specifies CSGGGSEQFF. The chain joins TRBV29-1 to TRBJ2-1; possibly TRBD1 for D (6 bases). The length of the CDR3 is 10 residues. V gave up 7 bases and J gave up 10 bases, with 11 bases separating them. CDR1 is SQVTM, CDR2 ANQGSEA, per germline.